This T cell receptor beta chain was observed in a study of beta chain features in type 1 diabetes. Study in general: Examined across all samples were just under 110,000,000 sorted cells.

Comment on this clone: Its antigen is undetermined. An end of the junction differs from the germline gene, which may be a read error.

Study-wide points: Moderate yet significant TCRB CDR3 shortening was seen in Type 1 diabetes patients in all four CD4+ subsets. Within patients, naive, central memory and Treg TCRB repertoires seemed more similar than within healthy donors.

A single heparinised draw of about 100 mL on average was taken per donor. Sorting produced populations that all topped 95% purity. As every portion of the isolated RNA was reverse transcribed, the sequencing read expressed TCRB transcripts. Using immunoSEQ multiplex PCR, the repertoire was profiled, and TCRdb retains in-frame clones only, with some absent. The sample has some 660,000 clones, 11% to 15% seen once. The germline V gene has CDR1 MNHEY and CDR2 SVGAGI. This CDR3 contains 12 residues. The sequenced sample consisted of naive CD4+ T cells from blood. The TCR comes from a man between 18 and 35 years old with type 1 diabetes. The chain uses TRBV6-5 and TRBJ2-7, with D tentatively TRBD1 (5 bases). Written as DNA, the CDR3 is TGTGCCAGCAGTCCAGGGTCCTGCGAGCAGTACTTC. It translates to CASSPGSCEQYF.